A single sample is the source of the 12 T cell receptor beta chains below, sequenced in a study of T cells in Graves' hyperthyroidism and ophthalmopathy. RNA transcripts yielded amplified TCR beta CDR3 regions. During a first-round RT-PCR of the TCR CDR3, the HTBI primer set was used. TCRdb reprocessed the multiplex PCR reads with MiXCR, giving one entry per CDR3 protein. The table has about 52,000 distinct CDR3 sequences, less than 50% seen once. Sequenced input: blood. These receptors all stem from a woman aged 45-65 years with Graves' ophthalmopathy.

The chain couples TRBV9 to TRBJ2-7; 7 bases line up with TRBD1. V lost 4 bases and J lost 0; bases outside the gene matches: 10. This CDR3 contains 16 residues. The V gene's germline CDR1 is SGDLS and CDR2 YYNGEE. CDR3 amino acids: CASSSSGDRNSYEQYF. CDR3 bases: TGTGCCAGCAGCTCTAGTGGGGACAGAAACTCCTACGAGCAGTACTTC.

This clonotype was seen many times. J is TRBJ2-3 and V is TRBV6-2 or TRBV6-3; D is undetermined. The CDR3 sequence is 11 residues long. In germline, CDR1 is MNHEY, CDR2 SVGEGT. V dropped 1 base and J dropped 9 bases, with 5 bases sitting between them. DNA for the CDR3: TGTGCCAGCAGTTACTTAGGGACGCAGTATTTT. Translation gives CASSYLGTQYF.

About this clonotype itself: A junction boundary mismatches the germline segment, possibly from a read error. V and J are TRBV7-3 and TRBJ2-7; D is possibly TRBD2 (6 bases). CDR3 length: 14 amino acids. Germline V gives CDR1 SGHTA, CDR2 FQGTGA. The CDR3 spells CTSSLSGLPYEQYF. The CDR3 DNA reads TGTACCAGCAGCTTATCCGGACTACCCTACGAGCAGTACTTC. Filled out from reference TRBV7-3 and TRBJ2-7, the complete variable domain reads GAGVSQTPSNKVTEKGKYVELRCDPISGHTALYWYRQSLGQGPEFLIYFQGTGAADDSGLPNDRFFAVRPEGSVSTLKIQRTERGDSAVYLCTSSLSGLPYEQYFGPGTRLTVT.

Points on this clonotype: At one of its ends the junction is not consistent with the germline gene, which may arise from a read error. V gene TRBV9 combines with J gene TRBJ1-1, with D maybe TRBD1 (5 bases). CDR1 is SGDLS and CDR2 is YYNGEE in the germline V gene. The CDR3 is made up of 14 amino acids. CDR3: CAGSTTQGGTEAFF. CDR3 nucleotide sequence: TGTGCCGGCAGCACGACCCAGGGTGGCACGGAAGCTTTCTTT.

This clonotype was recorded at least ten times. This sequence joins TRBV5-1 and TRBJ1-4, with 8 positions matching TRBD1. Per the germline V gene, CDR1 is SGHRS and CDR2 is YFSETQ. The CDR3 runs 18 residues. V shed 0 bases and J 8 bases; nucleotides not matched to a gene: 15. The CDR3, as DNA: TGCGCCAGCAGCTTGGTGGGGCAGGGGGCGCGAATGGTAGAAAAACTGTTTTTT. Its translation: CASSLVGQGARMVEKLFF.

Worth noting for this clonotype: This may arise from a read error, as a much more abundant clone is one base away. The chain has TRBV6-6 and TRBJ2-5; possibly TRBD2 for D (6 bases). There are 17 residues in the CDR3. Germline CDR1 and CDR2: MNHNY and SVGAGI (reference sequence). With 0 bases removed from V and 5 bases from J, the gap between germline ends came to 19 bases. DNA for the CDR3: TGTGCCAGCAGTTACTCGACCCGGCGGGATGGGGGGGAGACCCAGTACTTC. As protein: CASSYSTRRDGGETQYF.

This clonotype came up once. The rearrangement uses TRBV20-1 and TRBJ2-3; the match to TRBD1 covers 8 bases. Per germline, CDR1 DFQATT and CDR2 SNEGSKA (reference sequence). The CDR3 length is 14 residues. V was clipped by 3 bases and J by 6 bases; unmatched bases: 8. The CDR3 spells CSARDRAIEDTQYF. The CDR3 DNA sequence: TGCAGTGCTAGGGACAGGGCCATAGAGGATACGCAGTATTTT.

Note on this clonotype: The missing conserved phenylalanine or tryptophan at the end of this CDR3 makes a read error likely. No DNA is shown, since the ends of the CDR3 on it are uncertain; the CDR3 is the one TCRdb lists. V usage is TRBV5-1 and J usage is TRBJ2-2. The CDR3 is 12 amino acids in total, end residues counted. CDR1 is SGHRS, CDR2 YFSETQ, per germline. The chain's CDR3 is CASSWELGELVL.

About this clonotype itself: Without the conserved terminal phenylalanine or tryptophan, this CDR3 likely stems from a read error. It is unclear where the CDR3 begins or ends on the DNA, so no DNA is shown, and the CDR3 is as TCRdb lists it. V and J are TRBV2 and TRBJ2-5; the table's D call, TRBD1, has no DNA check behind it. From its first to its last residue, the CDR3 has 17 amino acids. Germline loops: CDR1 SNHLY, CDR2 FYNNEI. CDR3 protein: CASKSPGGGAYGYTFGS.

The sample holds many counts of this clonotype. This chain links TRBV6-1 with TRBJ2-7, with a weak D call TRBD2 (7 bases). From germline, CDR1 is MNHNS and CDR2 SASEGT. Trimming pared 10 bases from V and 5 bases from J, leaving 15 bases between. The CDR3 totals 12 residues. This CDR3 is CATRGGGHEQYF. In DNA, the CDR3 is TGTGCCACTAGGGGAGGGGGACACGAGCAGTACTTC.

This clonotype was picked up many times. The chain couples TRBV20-1 to TRBJ2-5, with 8 bases lining up with TRBD2. The germline CDR1 and CDR2 sequences are DFQATT and SNEGSKA (reference sequence). The trim removed 3 bases at V and 5 bases at J, leaving 11 bases unmatched. The CDR3 loop spans 15 amino acids. The CDR3 loop reads CSAREGAGAGETQYF. DNA for the CDR3: TGCAGTGCTAGGGAGGGAGCGGGGGCTGGGGAGACCCAGTACTTC.

This clonotype was counted between two and nine times. The chain carries TRBV29-1 and TRBJ2-7; D possibly matches TRBD1 or TRBD2 (5 bases each). Deletions cut 4 bases from V and 3 bases from J, with 10 bases between. Germline assignment: CDR1 SQVTM and CDR2 ANQGSEA. This CDR3 is 12 amino acids long. CDR3: CSVARDHYEQYF. The CDR3 nucleotides are TGCAGCGTTGCCCGGGACCACTACGAGCAGTACTTC.